These T cell receptor beta chains were read from a single sample in a study of blood T cell repertoires in COVID-19. Clones were read by immunoSEQ multiplex PCR, and TCRdb kept only the in-frame ones, dropping some. The table has 250,000 or so clones, about 90% seen once. Sequencing was performed on PBMCs or T cells enriched from blood (not recorded which). Receptors originate from a woman between 40 and 50 years old who had been exposed to COVID-19. CDR3s include the opening cysteine and the closing phenylalanine or tryptophan. The D gene is left open where the match is weak. Clone size is given for some rows only: seen once, a few or many times, or a class if the clone is expanded.

CDR3 length	V gene	D gene	clone size	J gene	CDR3 DNA	CDR3 protein
13	TRBV7-9	.	.	TRBJ2-1	TGTGCCTCCCTGAACAGCTCCTACAATGAGCAGTTCTTC	CASLNSSYNEQFF
13	TRBV29-1	.	.	TRBJ2-5	TGCAGCGTTGACCAGACAGGCCAAGAGACCCAGTACTTC	CSVDQTGQETQYF
15	TRBV6-6	.	.	TRBJ1-3	TGTGCCAGCAGTTGGACTCCCGGGTCTGGAAACACCATATATTTT	CASSWTPGSGNTIYF
16	TRBV7-8	TRBD1	.	TRBJ1-1	TGTGCCAGCTTCCTAAGGACGGGACAGGTAAACACTGAAGCTTTCTTT	CASFLRTGQVNTEAFF
15	TRBV28	.	.	TRBJ1-1	TGTGCCAGCAGTCCCCCGGGGGGCCGTCACACTGAAGCTTTCTTT	CASSPPGGRHTEAFF
16	TRBV3-1/TRBV3-2	.	.	TRBJ2-7	TGTGCCAGCAGCCAAGTAGTGGCAGGGCTAGGTCACGAGCAGTACTTC	CASSQVVAGLGHEQYF
15	TRBV5-6	.	.	TRBJ1-2	TGTGCCAGCAGCTTGGGCCGACAGCCGCTACATGGCTACACCTTC	CASSLGRQPLHGYTF
16	TRBV19	TRBD2	.	TRBJ2-3	TGTGCCAGTAGTACCGGACTAGCGGGGGGGGTCGATACGCAGTATTTT	CASSTGLAGGVDTQYF
16	TRBV9	TRBD1	once	TRBJ2-1	TGTGCCAGCAGCGCGACAGGGGTTCCCTCCTACAATGAGCAGTTCTTC	CASSATGVPSYNEQFF
13	TRBV27	TRBD2	.	TRBJ2-5	TGTGCCAGTAAAAGGACTAGCCTTGAGACCCAGTACTTC	CASKRTSLETQYF
13	TRBV6-5	.	.	TRBJ1-2	TGTGCCAGCAGTTACTCCCCGCGCGTTGGCTACACCTTC	CASSYSPRVGYTF
18	TRBV19	TRBD1	.	TRBJ1-1	TGTGCCAGTAGTCAACGACCGCCGGGACAGCCCAAAGGCACTGAAGCTTTCTTT	CASSQRPPGQPKGTEAFF
14	TRBV24-1	TRBD1	.	TRBJ1-4	TGTGCCACCAGCCCCGGGACAGGGGAAGAAAAACTGTTTTTT	CATSPGTGEEKLFF
16	TRBV7-2	.	.	TRBJ2-1	TGTGCCAGCGTCCCTCACCCCTCGGGATATTACAATGAGCAGTTCTTC	CASVPHPSGYYNEQFF
17	TRBV7-2	.	.	TRBJ1-3	TGTGCCAGCAGCTTAGCTGGCCGCCGGGGCTCTGGAAACACCATATATTTT	CASSLAGRRGSGNTIYF
16	TRBV7-6	TRBD2	once	TRBJ2-3	TGTGCCAGCAGCAACCAGCTAGCGGGAGTGATAGATACGCAGTATTTT	CASSNQLAGVIDTQYF
10	TRBV28	.	.	TRBJ1-2	TGTGCCAGCAGGCGACAGGGCTACACCTTC	CASRRQGYTF
14	TRBV28	TRBD1	.	TRBJ1-2	TGTGCAGGAGCCTCGGGACAGGGGGCCTATGGCTACACCTTC	CAGASGQGAYGYTF
16	TRBV7-9	.	.	TRBJ1-2	TGTGCCAGCAGCTTAGCAGGGGCAGGGATAGGCTATGGCTACACCTTC	CASSLAGAGIGYGYTF
18	TRBV4-2	TRBD1	.	TRBJ1-5	TGTGCCAGCAGCCAACGAACCTTGGGACAGGGGAGCAATCAGCCCCAGCATTTT	CASSQRTLGQGSNQPQHF
20	TRBV4-3	TRBD2	.	TRBJ2-3	TGCGCCAGCAGCCAAGAAGGAGGGAGTAGCGGGCTAGCGGACACAGATACGCAGTATTTT	CASSQEGGSSGLADTDTQYF
14	TRBV27	.	.	TRBJ2-3	TGTGCCAGCAGTTTGGGGACGCGGGGAGATACGCAGTATTTT	CASSLGTRGDTQYF
15	TRBV30	.	.	TRBJ2-5	TGTGCCTGGAGTGCGACAGGAGACCGCCGCGAGACCCAGTACTTC	CAWSATGDRRETQYF
13	TRBV10-3	.	.	TRBJ1-4	TGTGCCACTCAGTCGACCGAAAGCGGAAAACTGTTTTTT	CATQSTESGKLFF
14	TRBV30	.	.	TRBJ2-4	TGTGCCTGGAGTCCTCCAGCCTTGGCGGGACTTCAGTACTTC	CAWSPPALAGLQYF
17	TRBV5-4	TRBD2	.	TRBJ2-1	TGTGCCAGCAGCTCAAAACTCGGGACTAGCGGAAACGATGAGCAGTTCTTC	CASSSKLGTSGNDEQFF
15	TRBV3-1/TRBV3-2	TRBD2	once	TRBJ2-3	TGTGCCAGCAGGGTAGCGGGGGACGGCACAGATACGCAGTATTTT	CASRVAGDGTDTQYF
15	TRBV15	.	.	TRBJ2-3	TGTGCCACCAGCAGAGATCCGGTCGGCACAGATACGCAGTATTTT	CATSRDPVGTDTQYF
16	TRBV7-6	.	.	TRBJ2-2	TGTGCCAGCAGCTTAAACGCTCAGGGCTCCACCGGGGAGCTGTTTTTT	CASSLNAQGSTGELFF